The rows below give T cell receptor beta chains drawn from one sample of a study of shared clonotypes between healthy human individuals. Clones were sequenced by immunoSEQ multiplex PCR, and TCRdb holds only the in-frame ones, with some missing. The sample records about 1,800,000 clones, approximately 95% being singletons. Input material: naive CD8+ T cells sorted from blood. The receptors derive from a man aged 18 to 29 in good health. CDR3s leave out the opening cysteine and the closing phenylalanine or tryptophan.

V gene,J gene,CDR3 protein
TRBV13,TRBJ2-3,ASSLGGRGPTDTQY
TRBV4-3,TRBJ1-1,ASSQESTEAEAF
TRBV4-1,TRBJ1-6,ASSHAGGYSPLH
TRBV6-1,TRBJ1-4,ASSAWTVNGANEKLF
TRBV9,TRBJ2-1,ASSPTQGLANEQF
TRBV5-4,TRBJ2-1,ASSWGGGNEQF
TRBV6-5,TRBJ1-1,ASSSVPLGTEAF
TRBV19,TRBJ2-3,ASSTRTSGGSTDTQY
TRBV19,TRBJ2-7,ASSIGGAGEQY
TRBV28,TRBJ2-3,ASSLGFTDTQY
TRBV5-6,TRBJ1-2,ASNPGTGVIYGYT
TRBV2,TRBJ2-2,ASSEKDRGTGELF
TRBV30,TRBJ1-5,AWTPLGGGQPQH
TRBV7-9,TRBJ2-3,ASSFPGLDSTDTQY
TRBV27,TRBJ1-5,ASRLQGSNQPQH
TRBV30,TRBJ2-3,AWSRLTGGTDTQY
TRBV7-3,TRBJ2-3,ASSSGQTGMSTDTQY
TRBV30,TRBJ2-5,AWATQGLQETQY
TRBV18,TRBJ2-7,ASSPPSEYYEQY
TRBV27,TRBJ2-1,ASSLTRENEYNEQF
TRBV7-3,TRBJ2-5,ASSLVGGEEWETQY
TRBV5-4,TRBJ2-3,ASSLGGDTQY
TRBV7-9,TRBJ2-2,ASSLGLAGNTGELF
TRBV7-9,TRBJ2-2,ASSPQHTGELF
TRBV5-6,TRBJ2-7,ASSLKGFYEQY
TRBV30,TRBJ2-7,AWSVDGPFEQY
TRBV7-8,TRBJ1-5,ASSLVLGDVNQPQH
TRBV30,TRBJ1-1,AWSKWDGMNTEAF